This TCR beta chain was documented in a study of spatial heterogeneity in lung cancer. Overall study: The count of detected beta-chain sequences consistently exceeded that of alpha-chain sequences.

The time point here: blood at routine non-recurrence follow-up after resection. V was trimmed by 3 bases and J by 6 bases, leaving 13 bases between them. CDR3 size: 14 residues. Germline CDR1 and CDR2: SEHNR and FQNEAQ (reference sequence). Unique molecular identifiers tagged every individual TCR cDNA molecule. TCRdb passed the 5' RACE reads through MiXCR, listing each CDR3 protein once. Of about 87,000 distinct CDR3 sequences in the sample, approximately 19% were seen once. The specimen comprised PBMCs, sampled at follow-up. The sequence was collected from a male donor with early-stage non-small cell lung cancer. The chain recombines TRBV7-9 with TRBJ2-3, with a weak D call TRBD2 (7 bases). The CDR3: CASSFGQRDDTQYF. CDR3 nucleotides: TGTGCCAGCAGCTTCGGACAGCGGGACGATACGCAGTATTTT.